This T cell receptor beta chain was found in a study of cytomegalovirus exposure and HLA in healthy donors. The germline V and J ends were trimmed by 0 bases and 4 bases, with 19 bases remaining between them. Germline CDR1 is SGHRS and CDR2 is YFSETQ. CDR3 length equals 17 residues. Primers for the PCR totalled 60 Vbeta and 13 Jbeta. Repertoires were generated with immunoSEQ multiplex PCR, while TCRdb's copy carries only in-frame clones and drops some. Among 150,000 to 200,000 clones listed, 77% were seen once. This clone was observed a handful of times. The TCR was taken from a woman aged 25 to 39 in good health and CMV-seropositive. The chain carries TRBV5-1 and TRBJ1-2, with a weak D call TRBD1 (5 bases). Input material: PBMCs. CDR3 DNA sequence: TGCGCCAGCAGCTTGGCCTCCCCCAATCAGGGCACCTATGGCTACACCTTC. It codes for CASSLASPNQGTYGYTF.